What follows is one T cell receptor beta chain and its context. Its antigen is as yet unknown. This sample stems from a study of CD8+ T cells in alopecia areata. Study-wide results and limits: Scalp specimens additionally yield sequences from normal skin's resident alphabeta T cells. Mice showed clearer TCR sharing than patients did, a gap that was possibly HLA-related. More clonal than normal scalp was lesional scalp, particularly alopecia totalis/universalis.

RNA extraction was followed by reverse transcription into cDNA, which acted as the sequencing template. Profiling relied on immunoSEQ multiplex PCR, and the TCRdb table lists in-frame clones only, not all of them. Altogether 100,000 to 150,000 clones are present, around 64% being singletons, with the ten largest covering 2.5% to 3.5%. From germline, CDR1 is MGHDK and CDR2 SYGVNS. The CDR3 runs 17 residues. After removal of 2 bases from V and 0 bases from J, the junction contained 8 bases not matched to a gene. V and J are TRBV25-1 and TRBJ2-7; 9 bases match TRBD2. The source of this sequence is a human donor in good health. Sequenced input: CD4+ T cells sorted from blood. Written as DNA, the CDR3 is TGTGCCAGCAGTGAAGTGGGGAGCGGGGGGAGCTCCTACGAGCAGTACTTC. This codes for CASSEVGSGGSSYEQYF.